The 28 T cell receptor beta chains below all came from one sample that was sequenced in a study of T cell responses to AZD1222 COVID-19 vaccine. This table comes from immunoSEQ multiplex PCR, and its TCRdb copy is limited to in-frame clones, with some not included. The table has about 150,000 clones, around nine tenths seen once. The source was peripheral blood, collected on day 0 of AZD1222 vaccination. These receptors came from an adult in good health.

This clone was counted a single time. This chain links TRBV7-3 with TRBJ2-1, with 10 bases lining up with TRBD1. The CDR3 contains 17 residues. Trimming at V came to 2 bases and at J to 7 bases, leaving 11 bases not matched to a gene. CDR1 SGHTA and CDR2 FQGTGA come from the germline V gene. The CDR3 nucleotides read TGTGCCAGCAGCTTACGGGCTGGGACAGGGGTGTTAAATGAGCAGTTCTTC. This codes for CASSLRAGTGVLNEQFF.

This clone was seen just once. This chain connects TRBV5-4 to TRBJ2-7, with D perhaps TRBD2 (5 bases). Trimming removed 3 bases from V and 2 bases from J, with 12 bases in between. The germline V gene has CDR1 SGHNT and CDR2 YYREEE (reference sequence). The CDR3 length is 14 residues. CDR3 nucleotides: TGTGCCAGCAGCTGGCCTAGGGAGCCCTACGAGCAGTACTTC. Translation gives CASSWPREPYEQYF.

The chain links TRBV5-5 to TRBJ1-4; D not resolved. The V end was cut by 9 bases, the J end by 2 bases, with 2 bases between. The CDR3 extends over 10 amino acids. CDR1 SGHKS and CDR2 YYEKEE come from the germline V gene (reference sequence). CDR3 residues: CATTNEKLFF. CDR3 bases: TGTGCCACCACTAATGAAAAACTGTTTTTT.

V and J are TRBV2 and TRBJ2-1; 14 bases map to TRBD2. The CDR3 totals 17 residues. Germline V gene sequence: CDR1 SNHLY, CDR2 FYNNEI. V shed 5 bases and J 6 bases; nucleotides not matched to a gene: 9. The CDR3 DNA is TGTGCCAGCAGTACTACTACCGGGACTAGCGGGAGCAATGAGCAGTTCTTC. It translates to CASSTTTGTSGSNEQFF.

The rearrangement joins TRBV28 to TRBJ2-7; D perhaps matches TRBD1 (5 bases). Trimming stripped 2 bases from V and 0 bases from J, with 11 bases between. The CDR3 is 15 amino acids. CDR1 and CDR2 (germline): MDHEN, SYDVKM. The CDR3 DNA reads TGTGCCAGCAGTTTACCAGGGTCTCGCTCCTACGAGCAGTACTTC. Translated: CASSLPGSRSYEQYF. Full variable domain (rest looked up from reference TRBV28 and TRBJ2-7): DVKVTQSSRYLVKRTGEKVFLECVQDMDHENMFWYRQDPGLGLRLIYFSYDVKMKEKGDIPEGYSVSREKKERFSLILESASTNQTSMYLCASSLPGSRSYEQYFGPGTRLTVT.

This chain links TRBV5-4 with TRBJ2-7; D unclear. The CDR3 loop spans 11 amino acids. V lost 3 bases to trimming and J lost 3 bases, with 4 bases between them. The germline V gene has CDR1 SGHNT and CDR2 YYREEE (reference sequence). The CDR3 DNA follows: TGTGCCAGCAGCTCAGACTACGAGCAGTACTTC. Protein: CASSSDYEQYF.

The J gene is TRBJ2-3, the V gene TRBV5-8, with TRBD1 matching 9 bases. J gave up 2 bases and V 4 bases, and 8 bases lay outside the gene matches. The CDR3 contains 16 residues. CDR1 SGHTS and CDR2 YDEGEE come from the germline V gene. For the CDR3, the DNA is TGTGCCAGCAGCCAGGACAGGGGCTTCCCCACAGATACGCAGTATTTT. This sequence encodes CASSQDRGFPTDTQYF.

This rearrangement joins TRBV4-2 to TRBJ1-3; the D is unclear. Deletions cut 4 bases from V and 3 bases from J, with 4 bases between. The CDR3 is made up of 12 amino acids. Germline loops: CDR1 LGHNA, CDR2 YNFKEQ. The CDR3 spells CASSPGGNTIYF. The CDR3 coding sequence is TGTGCCAGCAGCCCAGGTGGAAACACCATATATTTT.

This chain connects TRBV29-1 to TRBJ1-3; D not resolved. With 2 bases removed from V and 2 bases from J, the gap between germline ends came to 7 bases. Looked up from germline, CDR1 is SQVTM and CDR2 is ANQGSEA. The CDR3 contains 13 residues. The chain's CDR3 is CSVETGTGNTIYF. The CDR3 nucleotides read TGCAGCGTTGAAACGGGGACTGGAAACACCATATATTTT.

This clone has a single count. The rearrangement joins TRBV11-3 to TRBJ2-7; possibly TRBD2 for D (5 bases). This CDR3 has 13 residues. Germline V lookup: CDR1 SGHNT, CDR2 YENEEA. V was trimmed by 6 bases and J by 5 bases, leaving 14 bases between them. Here the CDR3 reads CASRSTGTHEQYF. Here the CDR3 DNA reads TGTGCCAGCAGATCTACGGGAACCCACGAGCAGTACTTC.

This clone was recorded once. This chain connects TRBV5-1 to TRBJ2-7, with unresolved D. Germline V lookup: CDR1 SGHRS, CDR2 YFSETQ. The CDR3 runs to 12 residues. Trimming took off 0 bases at V and 7 bases at J, with 8 bases between the two ends. In DNA, the CDR3 is TGCGCCAGCAGCTTGGGCCCGAGGGAGCAGTACTTC. Its protein is CASSLGPREQYF.

This chain connects TRBV24-1 to TRBJ1-5; D is unresolved. Germline values: CDR1 KGHDR, CDR2 SFDVKD. There are 15 residues in the CDR3. V was cut by 4 bases and J by 5 bases, with 14 bases left in between. The CDR3 spells CATSDPSRVDQPQHF. For the CDR3, the DNA is TGTGCCACCAGTGACCCCAGTCGGGTAGATCAGCCCCAGCATTTT.

This chain's CDR3 is CASSPRTSGTYEQYF. The DNA for the CDR3 is TGTGCCAGCAGCCCCAGGACTAGCGGTACCTACGAGCAGTACTTC. The J gene is TRBJ2-7, the V gene TRBV7-2, with 10 nucleotides matching TRBD2. CDR1 and CDR2 from the germline V gene are SGHTA and FQGNSA. The junction had 6 bases not matched to a gene; V was cut back by 5 bases and J by 2 bases. The CDR3 length is 15 residues. The variable domain in full, with the rest retrieved from reference TRBV7-2 and TRBJ2-7, is GAGVSQSPSNKVTEKGKDVELRCDPISGHTALYWYRQSLGQGLEFLIYFQGNSAPDKSGLPSDRFSAERTGGSVSTLTIQRTQQEDSAVYLCASSPRTSGTYEQYFGPGTRLTVT.

This chain uses TRBV5-1 with TRBJ1-2, with D perhaps matching TRBD1 (5 bases). V was clipped by 0 bases and J by 9 bases, with 15 bases between them. This CDR3 region has 14 residues. Germline V gene data show CDR1 as SGHRS and CDR2 as YFSETQ. The CDR3: CASSLATDPGRYTF. Here the CDR3 DNA reads TGCGCCAGCAGCTTGGCCACCGACCCGGGGCGCTACACCTTC.

The chain joins TRBV19 to TRBJ2-7; D gene uncertain. Germline V gene lookup returns CDR1 LNHDA and CDR2 SQIVND (reference sequence). With 5 bases removed from V and 2 bases from J, the gap between germline ends came to 13 bases. This CDR3 is built from 14 residues. Here the CDR3 DNA reads TGTGCCAGTAGTGAGGCAGGAGCAGCCTACGAGCAGTACTTC. This encodes CASSEAGAAYEQYF.

The CDR3 region is CASSLGSHYGYTF. In nucleotides, the CDR3 is TGTGCCAGCAGCTTAGGATCGCACTATGGCTACACCTTC. The J gene is TRBJ1-2, the V gene TRBV7-9, with unresolved D. In germline, CDR1 is SEHNR, CDR2 FQNEAQ (reference sequence). Trimming removed 1 base from V and 3 bases from J, with 6 bases in between. This CDR3 has 13 residues. The variable domain in full, with the rest retrieved from reference TRBV7-9 and TRBJ1-2, is DTGVSQNPRHKITKRGQNVTFRCDPISEHNRLYWYRQTLGQGPEFLTYFQNEAQLEKSRLLSDRFSAERPKGSFSTLEIQRTEQGDSAMYLCASSLGSHYGYTFGSGTRLTVV.

The chain carries TRBV6-5 and TRBJ1-5; TRBD1 agrees at 10 bases. The CDR3 spans 15 residues. Germline V gene lookup returns CDR1 MNHEY and CDR2 SVGAGI. Trimming took 6 bases from V and 4 from J; bases not matched to a gene: 6. CDR3 loop: CASRPGTGENQPQHF. The CDR3 nucleotides are TGTGCCAGCAGACCAGGGACAGGGGAAAATCAGCCCCAGCATTTT.

The rearrangement links TRBV6-2 or TRBV6-3 to TRBJ1-5; D gene ambiguous. Trimming left V 6 bases short and J 0 bases short, with 12 bases between. CDR3 length: 15 amino acids. Per germline, CDR1 MNHEY and CDR2 SVGEGT. The CDR3 DNA sequence: TGTGCCAGCAGCCCACTTTACAATAGCAATCAGCCCCAGCATTTT. Translated: CASSPLYNSNQPQHF.

The chain is built from TRBV27 and TRBJ1-2; the D gene is possibly TRBD1 (5 bases). The CDR3 sequence is 13 residues long. V lost 5 bases and J 6 bases, leaving 13 bases between the germline ends. CDR1 and CDR2 (germline): MNHEY, SMNVEV (reference sequence). CDR3 DNA: TGTGCCAGCAGTCGACAGTTTGGGGATGGCTACACCTTC. Protein product: CASSRQFGDGYTF.

The chain uses TRBV7-2 and TRBJ2-1; D is unresolved. Trimming pared 5 bases from V and 4 bases from J, leaving 6 bases between. CDR1 SGHTA and CDR2 FQGNSA come from the germline V gene. This CDR3 comprises 12 residues. The CDR3: CASSPEYNEQFF. The CDR3 coding sequence is TGTGCCAGCAGCCCAGAATACAATGAGCAGTTCTTC.

The chain has TRBV6-5 and TRBJ1-5, with D perhaps TRBD1 (6 bases). The CDR3 runs to 16 residues. Germline-derived CDR1 and CDR2 are MNHEY and SVGAGI. Trimming shortened V by 4 bases and J by 5 bases, and 18 bases separated the two germline ends. The CDR3: CASSSTVGQSYQPQHF. CDR3 nucleotide sequence: TGTGCCAGCAGTTCGACCGTTGGACAGAGTTATCAGCCCCAGCATTTT.

The chain carries TRBV11-2 and TRBJ1-1; D is unclear. This CDR3 has 14 residues. With 2 bases removed from V and 0 bases from J, the gap between germline ends came to 7 bases. The germline V gene has CDR1 SGHAT and CDR2 FQNNGV. The DNA of the CDR3 is TGTGCCAGCAGCTTATTCGCGATGAACACTGAAGCTTTCTTT. Translating gives CASSLFAMNTEAFF.

The CDR3 loop reads CASSSALGADDEKLFF. The CDR3 region has the DNA TGTGCCAGCAGCTCAGCCCTCGGGGCCGACGATGAAAAACTGTTTTTT. This chain links TRBV11-3 with TRBJ1-4; D might be TRBD1 (5 bases). The CDR3 extends over 16 amino acids. V lost 4 bases, J lost 6 bases, and 18 bases lay in between. Germline CDR1 is SGHNT and CDR2 is YENEEA.

The V and J genes are TRBV11-2 and TRBJ2-2; 8 positions agree with TRBD1. The CDR3 runs to 16 residues. The V and J ends lost 4 bases and 4 bases, in that order; junction bases with no gene match: 8. Per germline, CDR1 SGHAT and CDR2 FQNNGV. DNA of the CDR3: TGTGCCAGCAGCTGGACAGGGCCCCGGCGCACCGGGGAGCTGTTTTTT. Its protein is CASSWTGPRRTGELFF.

The chain employs TRBV11-1 and TRBJ2-3, with 12 bases lining up with TRBD2. J gave up 4 bases and V 5 bases, and 7 bases lay outside the gene matches. The CDR3 is 16 residues long. Germline loops: CDR1 SGHAT, CDR2 FQDESV (reference sequence). The CDR3 reads CASSLTSGSLADTQYF. DNA of the CDR3: TGTGCCAGCAGCCTGACTAGCGGGAGCTTGGCAGATACGCAGTATTTT.

This clone was found once. The rearrangement uses TRBV7-2 and TRBJ1-2, with D hard to call. Trimming pared 5 bases from V and 1 base from J, leaving 23 bases between. CDR1 and CDR2 from the germline V gene are SGHTA and FQGNSA. This CDR3 contains 18 residues. DNA for the CDR3: TGTGCCAGCAGCCATATTTACCGGGATCACGAACGTAACTATGGCTACACCTTC. It yields the protein CASSHIYRDHERNYGYTF.

This chain links TRBV18 with TRBJ1-5; a weak D match, TRBD1 (6 bases). The CDR3 spans 16 residues. The V gene's germline CDR1 is KGHSH and CDR2 LQKENI. V was clipped by 6 bases and J by 1 base, with 16 bases between them. Here the CDR3 reads CASSPGERGSNQPQHF. CDR3 bases: TGTGCCAGCTCCCCAGGGGAAAGAGGCAGCAATCAGCCCCAGCATTTT.

The V call is TRBV7-3, the J call TRBJ2-1; TRBD2 agrees at 10 bases. The CDR3 has 16 amino acids. V lost 0 bases to trimming and J lost 8 bases; unmatched junction nucleotides: 7. In germline, CDR1 is SGHTA, CDR2 FQGTGA. CDR3 DNA: TGTGCCAGCAGCTTAACGCTAGCGGGAGTCGAGGATGAGCAGTTCTTC. Amino acids: CASSLTLAGVEDEQFF.